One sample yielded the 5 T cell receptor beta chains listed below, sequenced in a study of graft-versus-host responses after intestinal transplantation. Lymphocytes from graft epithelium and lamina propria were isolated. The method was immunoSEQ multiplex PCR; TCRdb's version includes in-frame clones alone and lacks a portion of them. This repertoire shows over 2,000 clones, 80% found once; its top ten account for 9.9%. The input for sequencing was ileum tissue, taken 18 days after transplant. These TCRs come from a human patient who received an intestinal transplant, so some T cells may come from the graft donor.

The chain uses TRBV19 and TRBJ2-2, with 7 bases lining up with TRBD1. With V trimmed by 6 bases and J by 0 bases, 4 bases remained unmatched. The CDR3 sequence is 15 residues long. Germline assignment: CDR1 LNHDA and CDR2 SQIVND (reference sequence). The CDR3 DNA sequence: TGTGCCAGTAGATGGGACAGCGCGAACACCGGGGAGCTGTTTTTT. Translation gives CASRWDSANTGELFF. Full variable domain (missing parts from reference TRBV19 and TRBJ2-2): DGGITQSPKYLFRKEGQNVTLSCEQNLNHDAMYWYRQDPGQGLRLIYYSQIVNDFQKGDIAEGYSVSREKKESFPLTVTSAQKNPTAFYLCASRWDSANTGELFFGEGSRLTVL.

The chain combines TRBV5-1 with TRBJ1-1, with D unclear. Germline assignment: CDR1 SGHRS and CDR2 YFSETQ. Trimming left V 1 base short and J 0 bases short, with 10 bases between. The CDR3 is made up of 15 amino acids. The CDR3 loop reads CASSLYVGMNTEAFF. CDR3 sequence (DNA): TGCGCCAGCAGCTTGTATGTGGGGATGAACACTGAAGCTTTCTTT.

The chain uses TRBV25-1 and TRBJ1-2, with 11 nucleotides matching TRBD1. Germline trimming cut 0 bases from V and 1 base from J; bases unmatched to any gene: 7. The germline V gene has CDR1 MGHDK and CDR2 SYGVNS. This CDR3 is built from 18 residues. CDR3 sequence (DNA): TGTGCCAGCAGTGAATACGGGGACAGGGGGGGACATAACTATGGCTACACCTTC. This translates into CASSEYGDRGGHNYGYTF.

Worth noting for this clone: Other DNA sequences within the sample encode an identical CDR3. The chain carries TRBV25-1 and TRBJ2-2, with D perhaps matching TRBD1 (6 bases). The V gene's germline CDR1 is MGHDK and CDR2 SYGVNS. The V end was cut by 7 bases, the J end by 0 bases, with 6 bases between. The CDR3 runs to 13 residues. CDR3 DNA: TGTGCCAGCACAGGGGCGAACACCGGGGAGCTGTTTTTT. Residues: CASTGANTGELFF.

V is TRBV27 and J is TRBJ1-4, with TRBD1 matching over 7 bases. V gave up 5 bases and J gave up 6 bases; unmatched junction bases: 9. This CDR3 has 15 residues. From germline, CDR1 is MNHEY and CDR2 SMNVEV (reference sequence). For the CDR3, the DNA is TGTGCCAGCAGTACCGCCGGACAGGCCTATGAAAAACTGTTTTTT. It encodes CASSTAGQAYEKLFF.